This TCR beta chain was observed in a study of technical replicates of blood from several donors. This CDR3 comprises 13 residues. Trimming shortened V by 4 bases and J by 6 bases, and 10 bases separated the two germline ends. Germline CDR1 is MGHRA and CDR2 is YSYEKL. Assay: immunoSEQ multiplex PCR; the TCRdb copy retains only in-frame clones and omits some. The sample lists approximately 99,000 clones; roughly 95% were seen once. This chain uses TRBV4-1 with TRBJ1-5; no clear D. The receptor was isolated from a human donor in good health. The sample consisted of T cells isolated from PBMCs. DNA for the CDR3: TGCGCCAGCAGCCCCGGGAGCTTTCAGCCCCAGCATTTT. Protein sequence: CASSPGSFQPQHF.